This passage covers 3 T cell receptor beta chains from one sample sequenced in a study of monozygotic twins with inflammatory bowel disease. TCRdb re-called the 5' RACE reads and gives one entry per CDR3 protein, without DNA. The sample table sets out around 380,000 distinct CDR3 sequences. Input material: blood. The receptor source for this set is a human donor with ulcerative colitis or Crohn's disease, or a healthy co-twin of an affected twin (not recorded which).

This chain's CDR3 is CSAPTLEGWENIQYF. V and J are TRBV20-1 and TRBJ2-4; absent DNA, TCRdb's TRBD2 call cannot be checked. This CDR3 region has 15 residues. CDR1 and CDR2 (germline): DFQATT, SNEGSKA (reference sequence).

This rearrangement joins TRBV5-1 to TRBJ2-1. CDR3 size: 15 residues. Germline CDR1 SGHRS, CDR2 YFSETQ. The chain's CDR3 is CASSLLGTTYNEQFF.

V and J are TRBV19 and TRBJ2-7; the TCRdb D gene call, TRBD1, has no DNA to confirm it. The CDR3 extends over 14 amino acids. Germline V gene sequence: CDR1 LNHDA, CDR2 SQIVND (reference sequence). CDR3 amino acids: CASSKGTGIYEQYF. Full variable domain (missing parts from reference TRBV19 and TRBJ2-7): DGGITQSPKYLFRKEGQNVTLSCEQNLNHDAMYWYRQDPGQGLRLIYYSQIVNDFQKGDIAEGYSVSREKKESFPLTVTSAQKNPTAFYLCASSKGTGIYEQYFGPGTRLTVT.